A single sample gave rise to the 31 T cell receptor beta chains below, sequenced in a study of T-cell memory formation after mild COVID-19. Each CDR3 protein gets one entry after TCRdb re-called the 5' RACE reads with MiXCR. The table shows 250,000 or so distinct CDR3 sequences, with roughly 18% occurring only once. Sequencing input: PBMCs or a T cell subset sorted from them (not recorded which). These receptors were obtained from a man between 18 and 29 years old who had mild COVID-19 (a few samples of this study predate the infection). Cell type and time point are not known.

Worth noting for this clonotype: A read error may account for a junction end that differs from germline. For the CDR3, the DNA is TGTGCCAGCAGTAATACAGCTACGCAGTATTTT. This encodes CASSNTATQYF. This chain uses TRBV6-6 with TRBJ2-3, with D unresolved. CDR1 MNHNY and CDR2 SVGAGI come from the germline V gene (reference sequence). The CDR3 loop spans 11 amino acids.

The chain employs TRBV28 and TRBJ2-1; TRBD2 is a possible D gene (6 bases). Germline V gene lookup returns CDR1 MDHEN and CDR2 SYDVKM. The CDR3 runs 11 residues. V was clipped by 6 bases and J by 12 bases, with 12 bases between them. The CDR3 spells CASSAGTSQFF. For the CDR3, the DNA is TGTGCCAGCAGCGCCGGGACTTCGCAGTTCTTC.

This clonotype was detected a few times. The chain employs TRBV4-3 and TRBJ2-1, with 7 bases fitting TRBD2. The CDR3 contains 13 residues. Unmatched junction bases numbered 5, after V lost 0 bases and J lost 12 bases. From germline, CDR1 is LGHNA and CDR2 YSLEER. Here the CDR3 DNA reads TGCGCCAGCAGCCAAGACGGTAGGGAGGGGCAGTTCTTC. It encodes CASSQDGREGQFF.

The chain recombines TRBV4-1 with TRBJ1-6, with 7 bases that match TRBD1. The junction had 7 bases not matched to a gene; V was cut back by 5 bases and J by 9 bases. Germline values: CDR1 MGHRA, CDR2 YSYEKL. CDR3 length equals 14 residues. Here the CDR3 reads CASSSRDSLSPLHF. CDR3 in DNA: TGCGCCAGCAGCTCCCGGGACAGTCTTTCACCCCTCCACTTT.

This chain uses TRBV20-1 with TRBJ1-5; TRBD1 is a possible D gene (5 bases). The CDR3 covers 14 residues. V gave up 4 bases and J gave up 0 bases, with 10 bases separating them. Per germline, CDR1 DFQATT and CDR2 SNEGSKA (reference sequence). CDR3 region: CSAMQGNSNQPQHF. CDR3 nucleotide sequence: TGCAGTGCTATGCAGGGAAATAGCAATCAGCCCCAGCATTTT.

The chain couples TRBV28 to TRBJ1-5, with 7 bases identical to TRBD1. Germline V gene data show CDR1 as MDHEN and CDR2 as SYDVKM. CDR3 size: 16 residues. V was pared by 6 bases and J by 0 bases, with 8 bases of the junction left unmatched. The CDR3: CASSPMGQISNQPQHF. The CDR3 DNA sequence: TGTGCCAGCAGCCCAATGGGACAGATTAGCAATCAGCCCCAGCATTTT.

This clonotype appeared a few times. The chain links TRBV2 to TRBJ1-5; D is undetermined. V lost 0 bases to trimming and J lost 5 bases, with 14 bases between them. This CDR3 has 16 amino acids. Germline CDR1 and CDR2: SNHLY and FYNNEI. The CDR3: CASSEALLGSHQPQHF. In DNA, the CDR3 is TGTGCCAGCAGTGAAGCGCTTCTTGGCAGCCATCAGCCCCAGCATTTT.

The chain couples TRBV27 to TRBJ1-5; D is perhaps TRBD1 (6 bases). CDR3 size: 16 residues. The V end was cut by 5 bases, the J end by 1 base, with 15 bases between. Germline values: CDR1 MNHEY, CDR2 SMNVEV (reference sequence). The chain's CDR3 is CASSPRWGASNQPQHF. CDR3 sequence (DNA): TGTGCCAGCAGTCCCCGGTGGGGGGCGAGCAATCAGCCCCAGCATTTT.

There are many counts of this clonotype. The genes are TRBV4-1 and TRBJ2-1, with TRBD2 identical over 7 bases. Germline assignment: CDR1 MGHRA and CDR2 YSYEKL. The CDR3 runs 11 residues. J lost 14 bases, V lost 3 bases, and 4 bases had no gene match. CDR3 nucleotide sequence: TGCGCCAGCAGCCATGGGGGGGTCGAGTTCTTC. Encoded protein: CASSHGGVEFF.

The CDR3 is CASSQLLGRDISNQPQHF. CDR3 DNA sequence: TGTGCCAGCAGCCAATTATTAGGGCGGGACATTAGCAATCAGCCCCAGCATTTT. The chain carries TRBV16 and TRBJ1-5; D is perhaps TRBD1 (6 bases). The germline gives CDR1 KGHSY, CDR2 FQNENV. The CDR3 length is 18 residues. V was trimmed by 1 base and J by 0 bases, leaving 16 bases between them.

The chain employs TRBV28 and TRBJ2-1; 9 nucleotides agree with TRBD1. The germline CDR1 and CDR2 sequences are MDHEN and SYDVKM. The V segment lost 4 bases and the J segment 2 bases; nucleotides outside the gene matches: 6. The CDR3 totals 16 residues. The CDR3 loop reads CASSSETGGPYNEQFF. The CDR3 DNA reads as TGTGCCAGCAGTTCCGAAACAGGGGGCCCCTACAATGAGCAGTTCTTC.

In this sample, this clonotype turned up a few times. The rearrangement joins TRBV29-1 to TRBJ2-5, with D possibly being TRBD1 (6 bases). Germline V gene sequence: CDR1 SQVTM, CDR2 ANQGSEA. V was cut by 4 bases and J by 5 bases, with 17 bases left in between. The CDR3 loop spans 14 amino acids. In DNA, the CDR3 is TGCAGCGTTGGCAGTCATCAGGGGATGGAGACCCAGTACTTC. It specifies CSVGSHQGMETQYF.

This clonotype has more than one count but fewer than ten. This chain uses TRBV20-1 with TRBJ1-5, with 7 bases fitting TRBD1. Germline V CDR1 and CDR2: DFQATT, SNEGSKA (reference sequence). This CDR3 is 13 amino acids long. Trimming cost V 6 bases and J 6 bases; bases outside gene matches: 8. The chain's CDR3 is CSAAKQGSQPQHF. In DNA form, the CDR3 reads TGCAGTGCCGCTAAACAGGGGAGTCAGCCCCAGCATTTT.

In its sample, this clonotype was seen many times. The chain couples TRBV5-5 to TRBJ1-2; tentative D call: TRBD1 (5 bases). Germline V gene sequence: CDR1 SGHKS, CDR2 YYEKEE (reference sequence). The CDR3 extends over 13 amino acids. V was cut by 2 bases and J by 3 bases, with 8 bases left in between. For the CDR3, the DNA is TGTGCCAGCAGCTTTCCAGGGCACTATGGCTACACCTTC. It translates to CASSFPGHYGYTF.

The gene calls are TRBV5-8 and TRBJ2-7, with D unresolved. CDR3 length equals 15 residues. CDR1 SGHTS and CDR2 YDEGEE come from the germline V gene. Trimming stripped 0 bases from V and 0 bases from J, with 10 bases between. The CDR3 protein is CASSLEGISSYEQYF. The CDR3 DNA sequence: TGTGCCAGCAGCTTGGAAGGGATCAGCTCCTACGAGCAGTACTTC.

This clonotype has just a few counts. CDR3 amino acids: CASSASFYEQYV. The CDR3 bases are TGTGCCAGCAGTGCGAGTTTCTACGAGCAGTACGTC. J is TRBJ2-7 and V is TRBV12-3 or TRBV12-4; D is unclear. The CDR3 runs to 12 residues. V was pared by 5 bases and J by 3 bases, with 8 bases between.

This clonotype has ten or more counts. The chain is built from TRBV14 and TRBJ1-1, with D perhaps TRBD1 (6 bases). The CDR3 sequence is 14 residues long. CDR1 is SGHDN, CDR2 FVKESK, per germline. V was pared by 4 bases and J by 4 bases, with 13 bases between. CDR3 DNA: TGTGCCAGCAGCCCAATCCAGGGGCCCACTGAAGCTTTCTTT. Translation: CASSPIQGPTEAFF.

The chain links TRBV6-5 to TRBJ1-5; TRBD1 aligns across 7 bases. CDR3 size: 13 residues. The germline CDR1 and CDR2 sequences are MNHEY and SVGAGI. Trimming cost V 5 bases and J 6 bases; bases outside gene matches: 4. Here the CDR3 DNA reads TGTGCCAGCAGTCTCTCAGGGGGTCAGCCCCAGCATTTT. It codes for CASSLSGGQPQHF.

This clonotype was seen a few times. J is TRBJ2-7 and V is TRBV12-5; D call uncertain. This CDR3 contains 15 residues. The germline V gene encodes CDR1 LGHNT and CDR2 FRNRAP. V was pared by 6 bases and J by 2 bases, with 17 bases between. CDR3 sequence reads: CASGRPLGFTYEQYV. DNA of the CDR3: TGTGCTAGTGGCCGCCCACTGGGATTCACCTACGAGCAGTACGTC.

V usage is TRBV2 and J usage is TRBJ1-2; no definite D call. Germline V gene lookup returns CDR1 SNHLY and CDR2 FYNNEI. This CDR3 is built from 12 residues. Deletions cut 4 bases from V and 6 bases from J, with 9 bases between. CDR3: CASSVSGNGYTF. The CDR3 DNA reads as TGTGCCAGCAGTGTATCGGGTAATGGCTACACCTTC.

This clonotype came up a few times. V usage is TRBV29-1 and J usage is TRBJ1-2; possible D gene TRBD1, 5 bases. The CDR3 is made up of 13 amino acids. The ends were cut back, 3 bases at V and 1 base at J, with 9 bases in the middle. The germline CDR1 and CDR2 sequences are SQVTM and ANQGSEA. The CDR3 nucleotides read TGCAGCGTTGACAGGGATAATAACTATGGCTACACCTTC. Protein sequence: CSVDRDNNYGYTF.

CDR3 coding DNA: TGCGCCAGCAGCCCTTCTGACCGGAACACTGAAGCTTTCTTT. This codes for CASSPSDRNTEAFF. The genes are TRBV5-1 and TRBJ1-1; D remains unclear. Germline CDR1 SGHRS, CDR2 YFSETQ. Between the trimmed V and J ends, which lost 4 bases and 1 base, there was a span of 11 bases. CDR3 size: 14 residues.

This clonotype has more than one count but fewer than ten. This chain joins TRBV6-6 and TRBJ2-7; D unclear. The CDR3 sequence is 12 residues long. CDR1 is MNHNY, CDR2 SVGAGI, per germline (reference sequence). The V end lost 8 bases, the J end lost 3 bases, and 11 bases lay between the germline ends. The CDR3 region is CASGIPSYEQYF. As DNA, the CDR3 is TGTGCCAGCGGTATTCCCAGCTACGAGCAGTACTTC.

The chain has TRBV10-2 and TRBJ1-4, with D unclear. Looked up from germline, CDR1 is WSHSY and CDR2 is SAAADI. CDR3 length: 13 residues. V was trimmed by 3 bases and J by 10 bases, leaving 12 bases between them. DNA of the CDR3: TGCGCCAGCAGTGACTCACGATCGGGAAAACTGTTTTTT. Its protein is CASSDSRSGKLFF.

In its sample, this clonotype was seen a few times. This rearrangement joins TRBV12-3 or TRBV12-4 to TRBJ2-7; weak D call: TRBD2 (5 bases). Trimming stripped 7 bases from V and 1 base from J, with 8 bases between. This CDR3 comprises 12 residues. The CDR3 coding sequence is TGTGCCAGCACTGGGAGATCCTACGAGCAGTACTTC. Its translation: CASTGRSYEQYF.

V usage is TRBV27 and J usage is TRBJ1-2; D unresolved. This CDR3 spans 15 amino acids. V was trimmed by 2 bases and J by 8 bases, leaving 18 bases between them. Looked up from germline, CDR1 is MNHEY and CDR2 is SMNVEV (reference sequence). This chain's CDR3 is CASSLKAGGSDGYTF. CDR3 sequence (DNA): TGTGCCAGCAGTTTAAAGGCCGGTGGATCCGACGGCTACACCTTC.

The rearrangement uses TRBV5-1 and TRBJ1-4; D is uncertain. Germline lookup yields CDR1 SGHRS and CDR2 YFSETQ. Trimming removed 2 bases from V and 3 bases from J, with 11 bases in between. The CDR3 length is 15 residues. CDR3 nucleotides: TGCGCCAGCAGCTTCTACCCGGAGGCTAATGAAAAACTGTTTTTT. As protein: CASSFYPEANEKLFF.

The chain combines TRBV30 with TRBJ1-2; D uncertain. The CDR3 loop spans 14 amino acids. V gave up 4 bases and J gave up 1 base, with 13 bases separating them. In germline, CDR1 is GTSNPN, CDR2 SVGIG (reference sequence). Here the CDR3 reads CAWISTDFNYGYTF. The CDR3 DNA reads TGTGCCTGGATAAGTACAGATTTTAACTATGGCTACACCTTC.

This clonotype was picked up a small number of times. The V and J genes are TRBV28 and TRBJ2-2; TRBD1 matches at 8 bases. The CDR3 is 16 amino acids. Trimming took 6 bases from V and 5 from J; bases not matched to a gene: 11. The germline CDR1 and CDR2 sequences are MDHEN and SYDVKM. The DNA for the CDR3 is TGTGCCAGCAGCCCCAGGACAGGGCGCGTTACCGGGGAGCTGTTTTTT. It yields the protein CASSPRTGRVTGELFF.

A few counts support this clonotype. The chain is built from TRBV20-1 and TRBJ1-1; 7 bases match TRBD1. The V gene end was trimmed by 5 bases and the J gene end by 3 bases; junction bases not matched to a gene: 9. CDR3 length: 14 residues. Germline assignment: CDR1 DFQATT and CDR2 SNEGSKA (reference sequence). CDR3 loop: CSAPRQGGDTEAFF. The CDR3 coding sequence is TGCAGTGCTCCTAGACAGGGAGGGGACACTGAAGCTTTCTTT.

This clonotype has only a few counts. CDR3: CASSPEVYGYTF. Here the CDR3 DNA reads TGTGCCAGCAGCCCGGAAGTCTATGGCTACACCTTC. The rearrangement joins TRBV7-8 to TRBJ1-2; D unresolved. The CDR3 has 12 amino acids. With 5 bases removed from V and 4 bases from J, the gap between germline ends came to 8 bases. Germline V gene lookup returns CDR1 SGHVS and CDR2 FQNEAQ.